The T cell receptor beta chain described here comes from a study of cytomegalovirus exposure and HLA in healthy donors (TCRdb year 2017). About the investigation overall: According to an earlier analysis of 550 to 700 of the donors, about 170 million T cells yielded 95 million to 140 million unique TCR beta sequences and about 280 Gb of sequence data. Of the roughly 400 genotyped donors, around 81% fell in the genetic ancestry cluster associated with self-reported Caucasian donors. High-throughput TCR immunosequencing, statistical association of individual TCRs with disease status, and machine learning were combined to predict cytomegalovirus infection status. Donor age, sex, ethnicity and CMV serostatus were collected together with the repertoire data. In a later genetic analysis, genome-wide SNP genotypes for about three fifths of the roughly 670 donors were used, and that subset was treated as a discovery cohort. Besides the first cohort of 500 to 700 subjects, a separate validation cohort made up of about 120 different subjects was used. The study profiled the T cell repertoires of more than 500 subjects by immunosequencing and related them to cytomegalovirus serostatus. Every discovery cohort repertoire had been produced on one sequencing platform. Among 350 to 400 genotyped donors of the cohort, an average of approximately 240,000 unique TCR beta nucleotide sequences were sequenced per donor, roughly 20% of them non-productive. Typing coverage differed by locus: A, B, C, DRB1 and DQB1 were typed in roughly 620-640 donors, DQA1 in about 500, DPA1 in around 580, and DPB1 in just under 480. In an earlier analysis of over 550 of the donors, high-throughput TCR beta sequencing was used to judge whether each TCR beta V gene segment behaved as functional or pseudogenic. Rather than drawing on any new phenotypic data, the later analysis identified candidate immune exposures from TCR beta sequences and the way those sequences occurred across donors. An early release that covered about 600 HLA-typed donors contained about 300 gigabases of sequencing data and roughly 84 million unique TCR sequences. The study aimed to test whether cataloging public T cell receptors could reveal signatures of past pathogen exposure. About five DR-DQ haplotypes were handled as single units for association and clustering, since linkage in the cohort was strong. Class I and class II HLA loci were covered by the typing at four-digit resolution. To study patterns of TCR occurrence, a later analysis re-analyzed previously published TCR beta repertoires from 666 donors and added high-resolution HLA genotyping. Broad study findings and their caveats: In a later analysis, TCR association rates were found to vary across HLA loci, with the most associated TCRs seen for DRB1 alleles and the fewest for HLA-C alleles. Linkage disequilibrium might explain the correlated functional status among segregating V segments, but an unknown experimental factor could not be ruled out. The classifier was reported to diagnose cytomegalovirus status with high specificity and sensitivity in both the original cohort and the validation cohort. Assigning TCR associations to individual alleles was difficult when HLA alleles, especially DR and DQ, strongly co-occurred. The study listed approximately 150 TCR beta chains as associated with cytomegalovirus. In a later analysis, HLA-associated TCR beta chains showed more clonal expansion and lower generation probabilities than non-associated chains that were equally common. In a later genetic analysis, fewer N-insertions in productive TCRs were reported among donors in an Asian-associated ancestry cluster than the 666-donor mean. Broadly in line with IMGT annotations, most TCR beta V segments showed up in productive rearrangements about 87% or about 30% of the time in an earlier analysis of some 590 of the donors. According to the authors, the approach could potentially be generalized to other disease states and immunological phenotypes. Because some donors lacked HLA typing at each locus, the association tests relied only on the typed subset. A later analysis reported that several top co-occurrence clusters appeared linked to parvovirus B19, influenza, CMV and Epstein-Barr virus. Roughly 15 rarely observed V segments, including chromosome 9 orphons, were excluded from the earlier analysis of almost 600 of the donors because counts were too low. A cluster of highly shared sequence variants was judged likely to be a technical artifact of the sequencing pipeline. Three of the identified cytomegalovirus-associated TCR beta chains were confirmed in vitro to be specific for cytomegalovirus antigens. Most CMV-associated TCR beta chains appeared to be HLA-restricted in a later analysis, and the HLA associations seemed to be driven largely by CMV exposure. The only immune exposure information available for the cohort was CMV serostatus. The 87-base-pair reads could not distinguish some IMGT-functional V segments, including TRBV6-2 and TRBV6-3, so those segments were excluded. A later analysis associated about 17,000 TCR beta sequences with specific HLA alleles at a false discovery rate of 0.05. An association between a missense DCLRE1C variant and V-gene and J-gene trimming of TCR beta chains was found in a later genetic analysis and replicated in an independent cohort. A further reported finding was that TCR beta sequences accurately predicted the HLA-A and HLA-B alleles for most subjects in the first cohort. Presence/absence analyses assumed roughly uniform sequencing depth across donors, an assumption that may not hold. The cohort was sequenced for TCR beta chains only, and without alpha or paired-chain data the features that could be detected were limited. Most TCR sequences were seen in very few donors, while some public TCRs were found in many individuals.

Spanning cysteine to phenylalanine, the CDR3 consists of 16 amino acids. Only the CDR3 DNA is retained, 48 bases long and in frame from the first base. CDR1 MRHNA and CDR2 SNTAGT are derived from the germline V gene. V lost 6 bases and J lost 3 bases, and the count of bases not matched to a germline gene is 11. The method behind the library was the immunoSEQ multiplex PCR assay. A mixture of 60 forward primers for TCR Vbeta segments and 13 reverse primers for TCR Jbeta segments was used in the multiplex PCR. The CDR3 region of rearranged TCR beta genes was amplified from genomic DNA with a multiplex PCR assay. The amplified TCR beta libraries were sequenced on the Illumina HiSeq System as 87-base-pair reads. In the authors' own workflow: A later analysis tallied 75 million to 95 million unique TCR beta chains across the 640 or so repertoires, and some 12 million of those chains were shared by two or more donors. To remove PCR and sequencing errors, raw reads were error-corrected and collapsed into unique sequences using a nearest-neighbor algorithm that merged closely related sequences. V, D and J gene segments were assigned by aligning CDR3 sequences to IMGT reference sequences. Each retained sequence needed at least a six-nucleotide match to both a V gene segment and a J gene segment. Rearrangements were classified as productive when the CDR3 lacked stop codons and remained in frame with V and J, and all other rearrangements were classified as non-productive. CDR3 was defined according to IMGT convention as the region running from the second conserved V-encoded cysteine to the conserved J-encoded phenylalanine. In an earlier analysis of roughly 610 of the donors, sequences lacking an unambiguous match to a single V gene segment were excluded. An earlier analysis of 500 to 700 of the donors classified V segments as functional when productive rearrangements were above 56.7% and as segregating when the standard deviation between donors was above 5%. A statistical classification framework was built for diagnosing cytomegalovirus status from the catalog of TCR beta chain sequences. V and J gene assignment, in a later analysis, came from comparing TCR nucleotide sequences with IMGT/GENE-DB human TR gene sequences. A later analysis assigned CDR3 sequences and most-parsimonious VDJ recombination scenarios with the TCRdist pipeline. In a later analysis, each TCR beta chain was defined by its CDR3 amino acid sequence together with its V-gene family, and reads lacking a unique V-gene family were excluded. In a later analysis, around 600 highly shared, low-generation-probability nucleotide sequences were removed to address suspected cross-contamination and a sequencing artifact. In a later analysis, a clonal expansion index for each public chain was calculated from normalized within-repertoire ranks of inferred template counts. In a later analysis, generation probabilities were computed with a VDJ recombination model fitted to out-of-frame rearrangements, and the resulting probabilities were checked against IGoR. In a later analysis, TCR-TCR, TCR-HLA and TCR-CMV co-occurrence was scored with hypergeometric tests, and a repertoire-size bias correction was applied to TCR pairs. A later analysis estimated false discovery rates by permuting HLA or CMV assignments 20 times. A later analysis grouped co-occurring TCRs with DBSCAN, adding TCRdist sequence similarity when clustering within HLA-allele-positive subsets. Co-occurrence clustering excluded repertoires with fewer than 30,000 or more than 120,000 public chains, plus five with anomalous nucleotide sharing. Imported from immuneACCESS, the table was reduced by TCRdb to in-frame sequences with V and J called. These copies leave out some clones; in studies compared against another copy, an unresolved V gene accounts for under half, and the cause of the remainder is not known. The V and J calls and clone size come from that table; D and trimming were worked out from the DNA. For this sample there are over 90,000 clones; around 79% appear just once. Of the sample, 3.5% to 4.5% is held by the ten largest clones.

This clone was found a few times. Its antigen has not been determined. Base qualities are not at hand, and no much larger clone is one base apart. The cohort comprised 666 healthy bone marrow donors. At the time of sampling, all cohort members were nominally healthy, though unrecorded immune exposures were likely present. The donor was CMV seropositive and belonged to the group of 270 or so seropositive cohort members. A peripheral blood sample was collected from each donor, and TCR beta sequencing was performed on peripheral blood mononuclear cells. The Qiagen DNeasy Blood Extraction Kit was used to extract genomic DNA from the blood cell samples.

The V gene is TRBV6-4 and the J gene is TRBJ2-1; a stretch of 7 junction bases matches TRBD2. Sequenced: PBMCs. The clonotype originates from a man aged 50 or older in good health and CMV-seropositive. The DNA sequence is TGTGCCAGCAGAGGCCTCGACGGGAGGTTCTACAATGAGCAGTTCTTC. Its product reads: CASRGLDGRFYNEQFF.